This passage covers 24 T cell receptor beta chains from one sample sequenced in a study of metastatic and nonmetastatic thyroid tumors. Via MiXCR, TCRdb re-called the PCR reads. The table has 20,000 to 25,000 clones, approximately 14% seen once. None of the patients had undergone any treatment ahead of thyroid surgery. Sequenced material: tumor tissue. These receptors came from a female donor with papillary thyroid cancer or a benign thyroid nodule (not recorded which). Some clones in this sample may be carry-over from other donors' samples.

This clone was counted many times. The CDR3, as DNA: TGTGCCAGCAGCCAAGCATTCCGGGACAGGGATTTCTATGGCTACACCTTC. Its protein is CASSQAFRDRDFYGYTF. The J gene is TRBJ1-2, the V gene TRBV4-2; TRBD1 agrees at 9 bases. The CDR3 is 17 amino acids. Trimming removed 1 base from V and 4 bases from J; junction bases left unmatched: 10. Germline V lookup: CDR1 LGHNA, CDR2 YNFKEQ.

This chain connects TRBV4-3 to TRBJ2-7; D is uncertain. This CDR3 contains 14 residues. Germline lookup yields CDR1 LGHNA and CDR2 YSLEER. Between the trimmed V and J ends, which lost 0 bases and 4 bases, there was a span of 10 bases. The CDR3 protein is CASSQDFSGYEQYF. CDR3 DNA sequence: TGCGCCAGCAGCCAAGATTTCTCCGGTTACGAGCAGTACTTC.

This clone occurred many times. The chain is built from TRBV19 and TRBJ2-7; 7 bases align to TRBD1. Germline values: CDR1 LNHDA, CDR2 SQIVND (reference sequence). The CDR3 sequence is 16 residues long. The ends lost 1 base at V and 0 bases at J; junction bases unmatched: 6. The CDR3 sequence: CASSIGTGDSSYEQYF. The DNA of the CDR3 is TGTGCCAGTAGTATAGGGACAGGCGATAGCTCCTACGAGCAGTACTTC. Using reference TRBV19 and TRBJ2-7 for the parts outside the CDR3, the full variable domain is DGGITQSPKYLFRKEGQNVTLSCEQNLNHDAMYWYRQDPGQGLRLIYYSQIVNDFQKGDIAEGYSVSREKKESFPLTVTSAQKNPTAFYLCASSIGTGDSSYEQYFGPGTRLTVT.

This sequence joins TRBV20-1 and TRBJ1-4; D is unresolved. Germline V CDR1 and CDR2: DFQATT, SNEGSKA (reference sequence). This CDR3 has 13 residues. V shed 4 bases and J shed 4 bases, with 10 bases lying between them. CDR3 region: CSATEGGNEKLFF. The CDR3 DNA sequence: TGCAGTGCTACAGAGGGCGGTAATGAAAAACTGTTTTTT.

This clone was counted at least ten times. A single base separates this from a much larger clone, so it may be a read error. The V and J genes are TRBV3-1 and TRBJ2-7, with TRBD2 as a possible D gene (6 bases). The ends were cut back, 4 bases at V and 6 bases at J, with 10 bases in the middle. This CDR3 has 12 residues. Germline values: CDR1 LGHDT, CDR2 YNNKEL (reference sequence). Here the CDR3 DNA reads TGTGCCAGCAGCCCACGGGGAGGCGAGCAGTACTTC. Encoded protein: CASSPRGGEQYF.

This clone is classed as medium-sized. V is TRBV5-1 and J is TRBJ2-7; D assignment may be TRBD1 or TRBD2 (6 bases each). The V and J ends lost 5 bases and 10 bases respectively, with 31 bases between them. The CDR3 length is 17 residues. Germline V lookup: CDR1 SGHRS, CDR2 YFSETQ. This chain's CDR3 is CASSLLPDGGRGRDQYF. CDR3 coding DNA: TGCGCCAGCAGTCTTCTCCCCGACGGGGGCAGGGGAAGGGACCAGTACTTC.

This clone has at least ten counts. The rearrangement uses TRBV5-6 and TRBJ1-6, with 7 nucleotides matching TRBD1. Germline-derived CDR1 and CDR2 are SGHDT and YYEEEE. The CDR3 is 17 residues long. With V trimmed by 5 bases and J by 12 bases, 20 bases remained unmatched. The CDR3 DNA reads TGTGCCAGCAGTGGGGGACCGTACAGGGGTGCGACGGAACCCCTCCACTTT. It translates to CASSGGPYRGATEPLHF.

This clone was seen many times. Possible read error: a much larger clone is one base away. In DNA form, the CDR3 reads TGTGCCAGCAGTTCGACGGGGGTTTCCTACGAGCAGTACTTC. As protein: CASSSTGVSYEQYF. This chain joins TRBV6-5 and TRBJ2-7; perhaps TRBD2 as D (6 bases). V was shortened by 4 bases and J by 1 base, with 11 bases between the two germline ends. CDR1 MNHEY and CDR2 SVGAGI come from the germline V gene. The CDR3 has 14 residues.

This clone appeared many times. The V gene is TRBV7-9, the J gene TRBJ1-2; 8 positions match TRBD1. The CDR3 spans 14 residues. Trimming took 1 base from V and 8 from J; bases not matched to a gene: 6. The germline gives CDR1 SEHNR, CDR2 FQNEAQ (reference sequence). The DNA of the CDR3 is TGTGCCAGCAGCTTAGGACAGGGGCAGAAAGGCTACACCTTC. Its translation is CASSLGQGQKGYTF.

The chain links TRBV28 to TRBJ2-5; 7 nucleotides match TRBD2. Germline V gives CDR1 MDHEN, CDR2 SYDVKM. The CDR3 covers 14 residues. With V trimmed by 8 bases and J by 5 bases, 11 bases remained unmatched. The CDR3 DNA reads TGTGCCAGCGACCCAGCGGGATCGGGGGAGACCCAGTACTTC. The encoded protein is CASDPAGSGETQYF.

This clone was seen at least ten times. The chain links TRBV10-3 to TRBJ2-2; possibly TRBD1 for D (6 bases). The CDR3 totals 13 residues. Germline-derived CDR1 and CDR2 are ENHRY and SYGVKD. V lost 6 bases and J 3 bases, leaving 8 bases between the germline ends. CDR3 in amino acids: CAIRGQYTGELFF. The CDR3, as DNA: TGTGCCATCAGAGGACAGTACACCGGGGAGCTGTTTTTT.

The chain has TRBV12-3 or TRBV12-4 and TRBJ1-2; 8 bases agree with TRBD1. V lost 5 bases, J lost 11 bases, and 16 bases stayed unmatched. CDR3 length: 15 residues. The CDR3 spells CASSPGDRPSYDYTF. Written as DNA, the CDR3 is TGTGCCAGCAGTCCCGGGGACAGGCCCTCTTACGATTACACCTTC.

Comments on this clone: This could be a read error, since a much larger clone is one nucleotide away. Other nucleotide sequences in the sample specify the same CDR3. The rearrangement joins TRBV9 to TRBJ2-2; D may correspond to TRBD1 or TRBD2 (5 bases each). CDR1 is SGDLS, CDR2 YYNGEE, per germline. This CDR3 is 14 amino acids long. The CDR3: CASSPRLARGELFF. The CDR3 nucleotides read TGTGCCAGCAGCCCACGACTCGCCCGAGGGGAGCTGTTTTTC.

This clone was seen at least ten times. The rearrangement links TRBV7-9 to TRBJ1-2; D not resolved. CDR3 size: 14 residues. Looked up from germline, CDR1 is SEHNR and CDR2 is FQNEAQ (reference sequence). The germline V and J ends were trimmed by 5 bases and 3 bases, with 13 bases remaining between them. The CDR3 DNA is TGTGCCAGCAGCCACTCTGATCCCCACTATGGCTACACCTTC. Protein: CASSHSDPHYGYTF.

Comments on this clone: The junction and the germline gene differ at one end; a read error may be behind it. The chain uses TRBV27 and TRBJ1-2; 8 bases fit TRBD1. CDR3 length: 13 residues. The V gene's germline CDR1 is MNHEY and CDR2 SMNVEV (reference sequence). This CDR3 reads CVSSSRTGYGYTF. The CDR3 nucleotides read TGTGTCAGCAGTTCCCGGACAGGGTATGGCTACACCTTC.

This clone showed up many times. The gene calls are TRBV2 and TRBJ1-1, with a tentative D call TRBD1 (5 bases). In germline, CDR1 is SNHLY, CDR2 FYNNEI. With 4 bases removed from V and 1 base from J, the gap between germline ends came to 7 bases. This CDR3 contains 13 residues. The CDR3 DNA is TGTGCCAGCAGTGTTAGGGGGAACACTGAAGCTTTCTTT. This encodes CASSVRGNTEAFF.

By frequency in the sample, this clone is medium-sized (0.01 to 0.1%). The V gene is TRBV19, the J gene TRBJ2-7, with a possible D match to TRBD1 (5 bases). The CDR3 totals 13 residues. Per germline, CDR1 LNHDA and CDR2 SQIVND (reference sequence). V lost 4 bases and J lost 7, with 14 bases in between. CDR3 in amino acids: CASSSPGRWEQYF. The DNA of the CDR3 is TGTGCCAGTAGTAGTCCAGGGCGTTGGGAGCAGTACTTC.

This clone was observed many times. The CDR3, as DNA: TGTGCCAGCAAGGACAGGGGGCGAAACACTGAAGCTTTCTTT. Its translation is CASKDRGRNTEAFF. This sequence joins TRBV27 and TRBJ1-1, with 11 bases fitting TRBD1. Looked up from germline, CDR1 is MNHEY and CDR2 is SMNVEV (reference sequence). The CDR3 loop spans 14 amino acids. Trimming cost V 7 bases and J 2 bases; bases outside gene matches: 3.

The chain links TRBV5-1 to TRBJ1-2, with D unresolved. This CDR3 has 14 residues. Trimming removed 4 bases at V and 3 bases at J, with 13 bases between. Germline assignment: CDR1 SGHRS and CDR2 YFSETQ. The CDR3 region is CASSHPGLDYGYTF. CDR3 in DNA: TGCGCCAGCAGCCATCCTGGGCTGGACTATGGCTACACCTTC.

This clone was seen ten or more times. The J gene is TRBJ1-5, the V gene TRBV20-1; D remains ambiguous. V was clipped by 0 bases and J by 5 bases, with 11 bases between them. CDR3 size: 14 residues. Germline V gene data show CDR1 as DFQATT and CDR2 as SNEGSKA (reference sequence). The CDR3: CSARDRKGDQPQHF. The CDR3, as DNA: TGCAGTGCTAGAGATCGGAAGGGAGATCAGCCCCAGCATTTT.

The V and J genes are TRBV20-1 and TRBJ2-7; 7 bases match TRBD2. CDR3 length: 14 residues. V lost 3 bases, J lost 0 bases, and 5 bases stayed unmatched. Germline lookup yields CDR1 DFQATT and CDR2 SNEGSKA (reference sequence). CDR3 coding DNA: TGCAGTGCTAGGAGGGGCGGGAGCTCCTACGAGCAGTACTTC. This encodes CSARRGGSSYEQYF.

This clone appeared a few times. This chain uses TRBV12-5 with TRBJ2-2; no firm D call. This CDR3 spans 16 amino acids. CDR1 LGHNT and CDR2 FRNRAP come from the germline V gene. V shed 5 bases and J shed 7 bases, with 20 bases lying between them. Here the CDR3 DNA reads TGTGCTAGTGGTGTCCCTAAGGCAGGAGCCGACGGGGAGCTGTTTTTT. Protein product: CASGVPKAGADGELFF.

The sample holds many counts of this clone. The rearrangement links TRBV18 to TRBJ2-5; 8 bases align to TRBD1. The CDR3 is 14 amino acids. V lost 6 bases to trimming and J lost 2 bases; unmatched junction nucleotides: 5. Germline CDR1 reads KGHSH; CDR2 reads LQKENI. The CDR3 region has the DNA TGTGCCAGCTCCCCCAGGGGGCCTCAAGAGACCCAGTACTTC. Its protein product is CASSPRGPQETQYF.

The chain is built from TRBV30 and TRBJ2-1; possibly TRBD2 for D (6 bases). V shed 5 bases and J shed 10 bases, with 15 bases lying between them. The CDR3 is 12 residues long. Looked up from germline, CDR1 is GTSNPN and CDR2 is SVGIG (reference sequence). The CDR3 region has the DNA TGTGCCTGGGCACTGGACTACCGAGAGCAGTTCTTC. Translating gives CAWALDYREQFF.